These T cell receptor beta chains were read from a single sample in a study of T cells in localized non-small cell lung cancer. Produced via immunoSEQ multiplex PCR; TCRdb's table is partial and in-frame only. The table includes about 52,000 clones, roughly 75% detected once. This material consisted of PBMCs, taken before any cancer treatment. The receptors were gathered from a woman aged 35-75 years with stage II lung adenocarcinoma. Each CDR3 is given with its conserved first and last residue. Fields, in order: clone size, D gene, V gene, J gene, CDR3 DNA, CDR3 protein. The D gene is left open where the match is weak. Some rows have no size entry. The others give once, few or many, or a class for an expanded clone.

NA	NA	TRBV11-3	TRBJ2-5	TGTGCCAGCAGCTTAAACAGGGAAGAGACCCAGTACTTC	CASSLNREETQYF
NA	NA	TRBV28	TRBJ1-2	TGTGCCAGCAGCCTTCTTTCTGGCGGCTACACCTTC	CASSLLSGGYTF
NA	NA	TRBV6-5	TRBJ1-1	TGTGCCAGCAGATCACAGGTTAACACTGAAGCTTTCTTT	CASRSQVNTEAFF
NA	NA	TRBV27	TRBJ2-1	TGTGCCAGCAGGGCTGACCGGGCCAACTACAATGAGCAGTTCTTC	CASRADRANYNEQFF
NA	NA	TRBV9	TRBJ1-4	TGTGCCAGCAGCGTACTAGGTAGCAATGAAAAACTGTTTTTT	CASSVLGSNEKLFF
NA	TRBD1	TRBV19	TRBJ1-2	TGTGCCAGTAGTAATGCCCTGGACAGGGCTTATGGCTACACCTTC	CASSNALDRAYGYTF
NA	NA	TRBV27	TRBJ2-3	TGTGCCACGACGGTTGGATTTGGGGAGGCAGATACGCAGTATTTT	CATTVGFGEADTQYF
few	NA	TRBV6-6	TRBJ1-2	TGTGCCAGCAGCCCCCTACAGGGAGGAATAGGCGGCTACACCTTC	CASSPLQGGIGGYTF
NA	TRBD1	TRBV4-3	TRBJ1-2	TGCGCCAGCAGCCAAGTCCTAGGGGGCAGGGGCTACACCTTC	CASSQVLGGRGYTF
medium-sized	NA	TRBV7-9	TRBJ2-3	TGTGCCAGCCTCCCGGGAACTAGGATAGATACGCAGTATTTT	CASLPGTRIDTQYF
NA	TRBD1	TRBV6-6	TRBJ1-2	TGTGCCAGCATTCAAGGGGGCAGGGCCTATTCTGGCTACACCTTC	CASIQGGRAYSGYTF
NA	TRBD1	TRBV7-8	TRBJ1-2	TGTGCCAGCAGCTTAGGGGGACAGTCCATTTTCTATGGCTACACCTTC	CASSLGGQSIFYGYTF
once	TRBD2	TRBV7-3	TRBJ2-1	TGTGCCAGCAGCCCGTTCGGGGAGGGGAGGAATGAGCAGTTCTTC	CASSPFGEGRNEQFF
once	NA	TRBV4-1	TRBJ2-1	TGCGCCAGCAGCCAGCCTTCGAGCTCCTACAATGAGCAGTTCTTC	CASSQPSSSYNEQFF
NA	TRBD1	TRBV7-8	TRBJ2-7	TGTGCCAGCAGCCCCCGGACAGGGTCCTCCTACGAGCAGTACTTC	CASSPRTGSSYEQYF
NA	NA	TRBV6-1	TRBJ1-1	TGTGCCAGCAGAGACAAGTTTCGGGACACTGAAGCTTTCTTT	CASRDKFRDTEAFF
many	NA	TRBV6-5	TRBJ1-2	TGTGCCAGCAGTCAAGGGTATGGCTACACCTTC	CASSQGYGYTF
NA	NA	TRBV27	TRBJ2-3	TGTGCCAGCAGTACGTGGGACCGCCGCCCAGATACGCAGTATTTT	CASSTWDRRPDTQYF
NA	NA	TRBV5-1	TRBJ1-5	TGCGCCAGCAGCCCTACGCAGGGAACAGGGCCCCAGCATTTT	CASSPTQGTGPQHF
NA	TRBD1	TRBV11-1	TRBJ2-7	TGTGCCAGCAGCTTATCCGGGACAGCGACCTACGAGCAGTACTTC	CASSLSGTATYEQYF
NA	NA	TRBV18	TRBJ1-3	TGTGCCAGCTCACCACCGAGCGGCCTAAACACCATATATTTT	CASSPPSGLNTIYF
NA	TRBD1	TRBV15	TRBJ2-7	TGTGCCACCAGCAGAGGAAGGGACAGGGGAAGTGGGCAGTACTTC	CATSRGRDRGSGQYF
NA	NA	TRBV11-2	TRBJ1-4	TGTGCCAGCAGCTTAGCGGGGGAAAAACTGTTTTTT	CASSLAGEKLFF
few	NA	TRBV19	TRBJ1-5	TGTGCCAGTAGCTTGGTACGTCAGCCCCAGCATTTT	CASSLVRQPQHF
NA	NA	TRBV29-1	TRBJ2-3	TGCAGCGCCCGCGGAGGGGCGAGCACAGATACGCAGTATTTT	CSARGGASTDTQYF
NA	NA	TRBV27	TRBJ1-5	TGTGCCAGCAGCCAAGGGAGGTATCAGCCCCAGCATTTT	CASSQGRYQPQHF
NA	NA	TRBV7-2	TRBJ1-1	TGTGCCAGCAGCTTAGGACCGTCGAACACTGAAGCTTTCTTT	CASSLGPSNTEAFF
NA	NA	TRBV9	TRBJ1-3	TGTGCCAGCAGCGTAGAGGCAGCCCTTTCTGGAAACACCATATATTTT	CASSVEAALSGNTIYF
NA	NA	TRBV11-2	TRBJ1-1	TGTGCCAGCAGCTTATTATGGCTCGACAGGACCACTGAAGCTTTCTTT	CASSLLWLDRTTEAFF
NA	NA	TRBV6-1	TRBJ1-1	TGTGCCAGCAGTCAAAGGAACACTGAAGCTTTCTTT	CASSQRNTEAFF
NA	NA	TRBV14	TRBJ2-6	TGTGCCAGCAGCCAAGCGGGACTTACTGGGGCCAACGTCCTGACTTTC	CASSQAGLTGANVLTF
NA	NA	TRBV6-6	TRBJ2-7	TGTGCCAGCACTAAACAGGGCCACGAGCAGTACTTC	CASTKQGHEQYF
NA	NA	TRBV19	TRBJ2-1	TGTGCCAGTACCTACGACAATGAGCAGTTCTTC	CASTYDNEQFF
NA	NA	TRBV5-8	TRBJ1-4	TGTGCCGGCAGCTTGGGCACGGGTGGAGAAAAACTGTTTTTT	CAGSLGTGGEKLFF
NA	TRBD1	TRBV5-1	TRBJ2-7	TGCGCCAGCAGCTTGGAGCAGGGGGTGGTCGAGCAGTACTTC	CASSLEQGVVEQYF
NA	TRBD2	TRBV7-2	TRBJ2-3	TGTGCCAGCAGAACCGGCGGGGGGGGAAGCACAGATACGCAGTATTTT	CASRTGGGGSTDTQYF
NA	TRBD1	TRBV19	TRBJ2-2	TGTGCCAGTAGTAGGGACAGGGCGAACACCGGGGAGCTGTTTTTT	CASSRDRANTGELFF
NA	TRBD2	TRBV7-9	TRBJ2-3	TGTGCCAGCAACTTCACTAGCGGGGGACCGGATACGCAGTATTTT	CASNFTSGGPDTQYF
NA	NA	TRBV7-9	TRBJ1-2	TGTGCCAGCAGCTTATCGGGGGGACTAAACTATGGCTACACCTTC	CASSLSGGLNYGYTF
few	TRBD1	TRBV30	TRBJ2-2	TGTGCCTGGAGTGTCCCCGACAGGGGGAACACCGGGGAGCTGTTTTTT	CAWSVPDRGNTGELFF
NA	TRBD2	TRBV30	TRBJ2-1	TGTGCCTGGGGAGGGACTAGCGGGGGGTACAATGAGCAGTTCTTC	CAWGGTSGGYNEQFF
NA	TRBD2	TRBV4-3	TRBJ2-5	TGCGCCAGCAGCCGCCGATCGACTAGCGGGGGGCCCCGGGAGACCCAGTACTTC	CASSRRSTSGGPRETQYF
NA	NA	TRBV7-9	TRBJ2-7	TGTGCCAGCAGCTTATCCTCCGGGGGCTTACGGAACGAGCAGTACTTC	CASSLSSGGLRNEQYF
NA	TRBD1	TRBV27	TRBJ2-2	TGTGCCAGCAGCACGCAAACCCGGACAGGGAACACCGGGGAGCTGTTTTTT	CASSTQTRTGNTGELFF
NA	NA	TRBV19	TRBJ2-7	TGTGCCAGTAGAAGTAACACCTACGAGCAGTACTTC	CASRSNTYEQYF
NA	NA	TRBV28	TRBJ1-1	TGTGCCAGCACTTTCTCGGGGAACACTGAAGCTTTCTTT	CASTFSGNTEAFF
NA	TRBD1	TRBV28	TRBJ1-2	TGTGCCAGCAGCCTGCGACAGGGGTGGGATGGCTACACCTTC	CASSLRQGWDGYTF
NA	NA	TRBV5-1	TRBJ2-5	TGCGCCAGCAGCTTAGGGGGCGGGGCGACGCAAGAGACCCAGTACTTC	CASSLGGGATQETQYF
few	TRBD2	TRBV5-1	TRBJ2-3	TGCGCCAGCAGCCCCGGTGTTAGCGGGGGTGTAGATACGCAGTATTTT	CASSPGVSGGVDTQYF
NA	NA	TRBV9	TRBJ2-1	TGTGCCAGCAGCGGAACAGAACTCTCTGAGCAGTTCTTC	CASSGTELSEQFF
NA	NA	TRBV11-3	TRBJ1-2	TGTGCCAGCAGCTTAGTCGGGGGTCAGGGAAGGGATGGCTACACCTTC	CASSLVGGQGRDGYTF
NA	NA	TRBV5-5	TRBJ2-1	TGTGCCAGCAGCTCGCGGGGGACACTAATAATTGGTGAGCAGTTCTTC	CASSSRGTLIIGEQFF
NA	NA	TRBV5-1	TRBJ2-6	TGCGCCAGCAGTTTTGCCCTACCCTTCTTCTCTGGGGCCAACGTCCTGACTTTC	CASSFALPFFSGANVLTF
NA	NA	TRBV5-1	TRBJ1-2	TGCGCCAGCAGCTCTCCGGGCTACAACGTTAACTATGGCTACACCTTC	CASSSPGYNVNYGYTF
NA	NA	TRBV5-4	TRBJ2-5	TGTGCCAGCAGCCCGACCGGGGGGACACAAGAGACCCAGTACTTC	CASSPTGGTQETQYF
NA	TRBD2	TRBV9	TRBJ2-5	TGTGCCAGCAGCGTCACCGGGACTAGCGGCCAAGAGACCCAGTACTTC	CASSVTGTSGQETQYF
NA	NA	TRBV6-1	TRBJ1-1	TGTGCCAGCAGTGAAGGGGGGAACACTGAAGCTTTCTTT	CASSEGGNTEAFF
NA	NA	TRBV18	TRBJ1-1	TGTGCCAGCTCACCGGGGGACACTGAAGCTTTCTTT	CASSPGDTEAFF
few	NA	TRBV27	TRBJ1-4	TGTGCCAGCAGTTTTGTTTTTGGTGAAAAACTGTTTTTT	CASSFVFGEKLFF